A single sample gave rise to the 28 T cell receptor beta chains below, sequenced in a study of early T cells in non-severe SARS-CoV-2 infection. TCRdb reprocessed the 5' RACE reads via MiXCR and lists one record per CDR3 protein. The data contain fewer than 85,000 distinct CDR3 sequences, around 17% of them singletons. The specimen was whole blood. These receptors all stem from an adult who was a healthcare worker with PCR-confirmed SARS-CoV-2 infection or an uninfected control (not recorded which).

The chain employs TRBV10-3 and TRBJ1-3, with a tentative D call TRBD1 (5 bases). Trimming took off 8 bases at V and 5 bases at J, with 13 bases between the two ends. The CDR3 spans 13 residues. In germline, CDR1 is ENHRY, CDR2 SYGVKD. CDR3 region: CAIARDDRNTIYF. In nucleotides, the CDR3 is TGTGCCATCGCAAGGGACGATCGAAACACCATATATTTT.

The CDR3 DNA sequence: TGTGCCAGCAGCCTTTCCCAGGGGATCACAGGGGAGCTGTTTTTT. Protein product: CASSLSQGITGELFF. The V gene is TRBV27, the J gene TRBJ2-2; maybe TRBD1 (6 bases). V was pared by 6 bases and J by 8 bases, with 19 bases between. CDR1 MNHEY and CDR2 SMNVEV come from the germline V gene (reference sequence). There are 15 residues in the CDR3.

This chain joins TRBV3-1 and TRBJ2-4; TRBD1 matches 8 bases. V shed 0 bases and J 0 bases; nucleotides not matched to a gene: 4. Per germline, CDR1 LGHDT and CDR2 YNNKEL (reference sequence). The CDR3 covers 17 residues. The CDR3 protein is CASSQEDRGRAKNIQYF. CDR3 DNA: TGTGCCAGCAGCCAAGAAGACAGGGGTCGAGCCAAAAACATTCAGTACTTC.

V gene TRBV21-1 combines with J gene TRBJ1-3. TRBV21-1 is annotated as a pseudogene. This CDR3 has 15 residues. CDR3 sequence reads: CASSRRESSGNTIYF. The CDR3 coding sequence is TGTGCCAGCAGCAGGCGGGAGTCCTCTGGAAACACCATATATTTT.

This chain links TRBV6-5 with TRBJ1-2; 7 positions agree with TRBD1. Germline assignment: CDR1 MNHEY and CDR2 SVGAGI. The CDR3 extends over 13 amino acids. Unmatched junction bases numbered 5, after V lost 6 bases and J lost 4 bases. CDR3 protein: CASRQTGLYGYTF. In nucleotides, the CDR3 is TGTGCCAGCAGACAGACAGGGCTCTATGGCTACACCTTC.

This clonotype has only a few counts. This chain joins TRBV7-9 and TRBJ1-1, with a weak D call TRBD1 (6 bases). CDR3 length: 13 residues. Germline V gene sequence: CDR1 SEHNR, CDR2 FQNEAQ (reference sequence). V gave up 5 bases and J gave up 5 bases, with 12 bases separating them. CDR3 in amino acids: CASSGQINTEAFF. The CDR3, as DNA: TGTGCCAGCAGCGGACAGATCAATACTGAAGCTTTCTTT.

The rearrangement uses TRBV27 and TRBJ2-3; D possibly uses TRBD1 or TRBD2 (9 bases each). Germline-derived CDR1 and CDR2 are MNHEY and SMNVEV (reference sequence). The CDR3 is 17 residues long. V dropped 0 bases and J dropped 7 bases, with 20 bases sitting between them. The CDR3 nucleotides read TGTGCCAGCAGTTTATCGGCGGGGGGGGACAGGGACCATACGCAGTATTTT. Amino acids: CASSLSAGGDRDHTQYF.

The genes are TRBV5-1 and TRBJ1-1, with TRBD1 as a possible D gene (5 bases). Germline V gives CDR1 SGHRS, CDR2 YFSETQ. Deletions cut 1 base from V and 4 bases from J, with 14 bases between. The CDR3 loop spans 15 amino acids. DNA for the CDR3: TGCGCCAGCAGCTTGCTTTTCGGGGGTGGCACTGAAGCTTTCTTT. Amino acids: CASSLLFGGGTEAFF.

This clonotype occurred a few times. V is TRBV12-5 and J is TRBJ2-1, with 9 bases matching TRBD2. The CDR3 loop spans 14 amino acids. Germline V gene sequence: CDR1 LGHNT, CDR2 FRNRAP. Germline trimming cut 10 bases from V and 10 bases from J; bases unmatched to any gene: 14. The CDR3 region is CATGEAGGLAEQFF. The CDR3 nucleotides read TGTGCTACGGGGGAGGCGGGAGGGCTGGCGGAGCAGTTCTTC.

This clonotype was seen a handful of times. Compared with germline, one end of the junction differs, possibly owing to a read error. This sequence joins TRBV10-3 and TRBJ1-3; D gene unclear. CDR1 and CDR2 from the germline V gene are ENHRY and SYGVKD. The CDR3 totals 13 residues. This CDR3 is CAISDTDGNIIYF. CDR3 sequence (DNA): TGTGCCATCAGTGATACAGATGGAAACATCATATATTTT.

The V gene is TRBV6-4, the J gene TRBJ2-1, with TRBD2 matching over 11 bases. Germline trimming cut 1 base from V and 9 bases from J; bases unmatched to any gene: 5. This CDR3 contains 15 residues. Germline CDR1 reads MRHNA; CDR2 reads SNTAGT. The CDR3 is CASSDLAGGPGEQFF. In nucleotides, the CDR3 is TGTGCCAGCAGTGACTTAGCGGGAGGGCCAGGTGAGCAGTTCTTC.

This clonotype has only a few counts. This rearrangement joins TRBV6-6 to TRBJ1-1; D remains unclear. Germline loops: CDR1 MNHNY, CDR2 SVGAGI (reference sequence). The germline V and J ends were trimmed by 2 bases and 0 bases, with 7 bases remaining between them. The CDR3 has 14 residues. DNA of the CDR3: TGTGCCAGCAGTTACGGGAGTATGAACACTGAAGCTTTCTTT. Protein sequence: CASSYGSMNTEAFF.

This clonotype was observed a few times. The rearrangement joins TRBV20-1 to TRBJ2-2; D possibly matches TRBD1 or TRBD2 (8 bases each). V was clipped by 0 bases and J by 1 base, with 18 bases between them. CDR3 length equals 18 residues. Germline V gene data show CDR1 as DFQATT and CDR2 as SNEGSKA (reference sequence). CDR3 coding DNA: TGCAGTGCTAGAGATCAGGGGGCGGGAGGCCTGAACACCGGGGAGCTGTTTTTT. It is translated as CSARDQGAGGLNTGELFF.

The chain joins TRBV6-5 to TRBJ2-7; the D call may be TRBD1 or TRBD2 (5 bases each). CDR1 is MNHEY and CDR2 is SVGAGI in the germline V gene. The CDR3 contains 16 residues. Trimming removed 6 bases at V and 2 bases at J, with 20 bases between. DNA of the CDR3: TGTGCCAGCAGACGTCGAGGTAGCCAGGGACCCTACGAGCAGTACTTC. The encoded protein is CASRRRGSQGPYEQYF.

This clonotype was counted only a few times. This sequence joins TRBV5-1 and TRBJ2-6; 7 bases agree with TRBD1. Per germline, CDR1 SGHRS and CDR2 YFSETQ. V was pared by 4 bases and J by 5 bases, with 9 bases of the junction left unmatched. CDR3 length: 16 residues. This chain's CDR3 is CASSPGQESWANVLTF. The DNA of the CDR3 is TGCGCCAGCAGCCCAGGACAGGAAAGCTGGGCCAACGTCCTGACTTTC.

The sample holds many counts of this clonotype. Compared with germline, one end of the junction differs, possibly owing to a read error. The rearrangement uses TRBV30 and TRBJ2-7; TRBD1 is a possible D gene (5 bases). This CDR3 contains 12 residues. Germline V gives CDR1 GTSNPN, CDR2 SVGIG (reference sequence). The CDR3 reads CAWSVDPGQGLF. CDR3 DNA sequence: TGTGCCTGGAGTGTGGACCCCGGGCAGGGCCTCTTC. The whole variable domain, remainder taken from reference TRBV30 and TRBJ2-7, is SQTIHQWPATLVQPVGSPLSLECTVEGTSNPNLYWYRQAAGRGLQLLFYSVGIGQISSEVPQNLSASRPQDRQFILSSKKLLLSDSGFYLCAWSVDPGQGLFGPGTRLTVT.

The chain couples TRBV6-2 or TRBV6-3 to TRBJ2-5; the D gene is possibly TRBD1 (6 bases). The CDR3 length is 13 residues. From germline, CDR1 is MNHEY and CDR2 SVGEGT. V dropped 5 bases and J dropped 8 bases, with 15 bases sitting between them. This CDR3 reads CASSRQAFSTQYF. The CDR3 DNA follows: TGTGCCAGCAGTCGACAGGCCTTCAGCACCCAGTACTTC.

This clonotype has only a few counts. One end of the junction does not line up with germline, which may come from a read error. The CDR3 sequence: CASSLSSEQYF. DNA of the CDR3: TGTGCCAGCAGTCTTTCCTCCGAGCAGTACTTC. The genes are TRBV28 and TRBJ2-7, with unresolved D. The germline gives CDR1 MDHEN, CDR2 SYDVKM. The CDR3 runs 11 residues.

This CDR3 reads CASSQVTWHSYEQYF. In DNA form, the CDR3 reads TGCGCCAGCAGCCAAGTAACGTGGCACAGCTACGAGCAGTACTTC. The chain uses TRBV4-1 and TRBJ2-7; no reliable D call. Germline V gene data show CDR1 as MGHRA and CDR2 as YSYEKL. V lost 1 base and J lost 3, with 13 bases in between. The CDR3 consists of 15 residues.

CDR3: CASIKQKSLYEQYF. The CDR3 DNA is TGTGCCAGCATCAAACAGAAATCTCTCTACGAGCAGTACTTC. The V and J genes are TRBV28 and TRBJ2-7; D is unresolved. The germline gives CDR1 MDHEN, CDR2 SYDVKM. The CDR3 has 14 amino acids. V lost 7 bases and J lost 3, with 16 bases in between.

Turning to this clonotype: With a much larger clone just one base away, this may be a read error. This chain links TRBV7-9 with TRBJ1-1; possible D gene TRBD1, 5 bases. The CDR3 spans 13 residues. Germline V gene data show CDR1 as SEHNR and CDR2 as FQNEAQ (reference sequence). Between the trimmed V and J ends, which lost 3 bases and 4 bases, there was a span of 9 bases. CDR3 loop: CASSFYRSTEAFF. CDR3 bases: TGTGCCAGCAGCTTTTACAGGAGCACTGAAGCTTTCTTT.

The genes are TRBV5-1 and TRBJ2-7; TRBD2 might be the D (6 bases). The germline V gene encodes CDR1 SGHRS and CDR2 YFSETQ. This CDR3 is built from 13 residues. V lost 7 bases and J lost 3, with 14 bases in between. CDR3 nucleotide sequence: TGCGCCAGCGGATGGGGTAGCGGCTACGAGCAGTACTTC. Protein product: CASGWGSGYEQYF.

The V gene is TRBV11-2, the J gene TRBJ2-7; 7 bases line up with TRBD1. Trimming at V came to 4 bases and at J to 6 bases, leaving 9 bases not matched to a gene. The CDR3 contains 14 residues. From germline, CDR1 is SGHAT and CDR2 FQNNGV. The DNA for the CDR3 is TGTGCCAGCAGCTCCCTGACAGGGATGGGCGAGCAGTACTTC. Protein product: CASSSLTGMGEQYF.

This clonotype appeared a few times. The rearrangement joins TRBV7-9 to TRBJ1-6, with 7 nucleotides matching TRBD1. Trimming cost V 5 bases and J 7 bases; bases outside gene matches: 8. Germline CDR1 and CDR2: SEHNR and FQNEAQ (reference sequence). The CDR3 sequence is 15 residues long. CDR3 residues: CASSQERQGNSPLHF. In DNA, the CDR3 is TGTGCCAGCAGCCAAGAAAGACAGGGAAATTCACCCCTCCACTTT. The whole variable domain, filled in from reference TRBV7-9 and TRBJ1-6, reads DTGVSQNPRHKITKRGQNVTFRCDPISEHNRLYWYRQTLGQGPEFLTYFQNEAQLEKSRLLSDRFSAERPKGSFSTLEIQRTEQGDSAMYLCASSQERQGNSPLHFGNGTRLTVT.

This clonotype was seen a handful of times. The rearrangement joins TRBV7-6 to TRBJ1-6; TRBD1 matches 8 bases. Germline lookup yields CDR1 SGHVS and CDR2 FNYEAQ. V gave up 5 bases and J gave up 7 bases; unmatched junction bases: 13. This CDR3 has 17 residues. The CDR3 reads CASSSATTGTGNSPLHF. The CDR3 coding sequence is TGTGCCAGCAGCAGTGCCACAACCGGGACAGGCAATTCACCCCTCCACTTT.

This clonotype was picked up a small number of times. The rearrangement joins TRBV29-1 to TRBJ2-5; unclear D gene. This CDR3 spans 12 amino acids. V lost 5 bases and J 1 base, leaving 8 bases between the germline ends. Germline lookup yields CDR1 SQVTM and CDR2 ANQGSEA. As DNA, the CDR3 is TGCAGCGTTATTGGGCTCCAAGAGACCCAGTACTTC. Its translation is CSVIGLQETQYF.

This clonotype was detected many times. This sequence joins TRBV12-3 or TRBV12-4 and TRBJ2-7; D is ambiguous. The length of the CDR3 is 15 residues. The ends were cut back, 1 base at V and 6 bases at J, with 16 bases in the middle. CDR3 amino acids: CASSLGGGPSPEQYF. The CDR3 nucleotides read TGTGCCAGCAGTTTAGGCGGCGGTCCGTCCCCCGAGCAGTACTTC.

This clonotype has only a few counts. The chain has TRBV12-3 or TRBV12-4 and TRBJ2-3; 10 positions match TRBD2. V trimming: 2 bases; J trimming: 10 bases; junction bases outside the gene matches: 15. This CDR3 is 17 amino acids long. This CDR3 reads CASSLLGGGAGGPSQYF. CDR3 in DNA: TGTGCCAGCAGTTTATTAGGCGGCGGAGCGGGAGGGCCCTCGCAGTATTTT.